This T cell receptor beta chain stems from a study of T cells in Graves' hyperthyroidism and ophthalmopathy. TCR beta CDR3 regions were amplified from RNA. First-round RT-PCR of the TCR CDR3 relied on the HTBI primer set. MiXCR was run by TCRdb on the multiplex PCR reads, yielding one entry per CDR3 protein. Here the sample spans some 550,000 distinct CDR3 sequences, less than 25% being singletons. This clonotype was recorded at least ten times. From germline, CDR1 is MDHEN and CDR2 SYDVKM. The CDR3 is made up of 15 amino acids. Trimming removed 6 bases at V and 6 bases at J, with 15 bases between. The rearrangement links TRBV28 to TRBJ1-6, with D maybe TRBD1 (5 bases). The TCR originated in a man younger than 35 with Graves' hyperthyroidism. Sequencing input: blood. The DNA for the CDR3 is TGTGCCAGCAGCCAAGCGGGACGTCTTAATTCACCCCTCCACTTT. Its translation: CASSQAGRLNSPLHF.